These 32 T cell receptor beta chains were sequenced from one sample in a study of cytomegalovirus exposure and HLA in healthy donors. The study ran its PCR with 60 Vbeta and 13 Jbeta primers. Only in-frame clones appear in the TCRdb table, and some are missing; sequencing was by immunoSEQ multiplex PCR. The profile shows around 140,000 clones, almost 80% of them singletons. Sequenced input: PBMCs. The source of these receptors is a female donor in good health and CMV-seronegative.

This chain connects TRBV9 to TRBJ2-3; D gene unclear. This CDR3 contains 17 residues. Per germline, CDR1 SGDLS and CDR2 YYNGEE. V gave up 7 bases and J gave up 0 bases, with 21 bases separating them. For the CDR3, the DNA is TGTGCCAGCGGATTAAGGCAGGTCTTAACCAGCACAGATACGCAGTATTTT. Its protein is CASGLRQVLTSTDTQYF.

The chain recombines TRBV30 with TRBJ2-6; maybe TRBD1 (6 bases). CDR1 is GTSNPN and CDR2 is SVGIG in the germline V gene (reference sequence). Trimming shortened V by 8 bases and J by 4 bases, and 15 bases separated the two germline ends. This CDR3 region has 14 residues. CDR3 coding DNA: TGTGCCCAGCGAGGGGGAAGAGGGGCCAACGTCCTGACTTTC. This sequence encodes CAQRGGRGANVLTF.

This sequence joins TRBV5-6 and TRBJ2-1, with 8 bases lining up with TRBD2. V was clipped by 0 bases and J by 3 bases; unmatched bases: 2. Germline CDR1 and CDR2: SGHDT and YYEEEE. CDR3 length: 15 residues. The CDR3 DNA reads TGTGCCAGCAGCTTGGTTAGCGGGAACTACAATGAGCAGTTCTTC. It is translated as CASSLVSGNYNEQFF. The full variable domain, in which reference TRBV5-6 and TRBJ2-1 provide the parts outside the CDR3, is DAGVTQSPTHLIKTRGQQVTLRCSPKSGHDTVSWYQQALGQGPQFIFQYYEEEERQRGNFPDRFSGHQFPNYSSELNVNALLLGDSALYLCASSLVSGNYNEQFFGPGTRLTVL.

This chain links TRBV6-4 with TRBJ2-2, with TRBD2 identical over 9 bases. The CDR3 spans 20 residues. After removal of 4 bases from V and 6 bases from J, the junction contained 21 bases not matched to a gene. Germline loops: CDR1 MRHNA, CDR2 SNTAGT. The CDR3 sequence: CASSAPEIIAGVVASGELFF. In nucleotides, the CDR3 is TGTGCCAGCAGTGCCCCGGAGATAATAGCGGGAGTCGTCGCCTCCGGGGAGCTGTTTTTT.

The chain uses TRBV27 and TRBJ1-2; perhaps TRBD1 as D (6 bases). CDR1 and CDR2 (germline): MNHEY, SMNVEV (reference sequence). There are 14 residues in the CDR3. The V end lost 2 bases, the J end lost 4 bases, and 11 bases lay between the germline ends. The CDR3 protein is CASSLGGLPYGYTF. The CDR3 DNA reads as TGTGCCAGCAGTTTAGGGGGCTTACCCTATGGCTACACCTTC.

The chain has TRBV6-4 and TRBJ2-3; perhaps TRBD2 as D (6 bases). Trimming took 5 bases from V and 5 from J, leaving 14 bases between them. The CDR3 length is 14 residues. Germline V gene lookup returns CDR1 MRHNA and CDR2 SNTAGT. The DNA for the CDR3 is TGTGCCAGCAGTCCTGGGGGGAGAGGAGATACGCAGTATTTT. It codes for CASSPGGRGDTQYF.

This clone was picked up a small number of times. CDR3: CAWRTSIEAFF. CDR3 nucleotide sequence: TGTGCCTGGAGGACATCGATAGAAGCTTTCTTT. V usage is TRBV30 and J usage is TRBJ1-1, with unresolved D. The CDR3 spans 11 residues. Trimming took off 3 bases at V and 8 bases at J, with 10 bases between the two ends. Germline-derived CDR1 and CDR2 are GTSNPN and SVGIG (reference sequence).

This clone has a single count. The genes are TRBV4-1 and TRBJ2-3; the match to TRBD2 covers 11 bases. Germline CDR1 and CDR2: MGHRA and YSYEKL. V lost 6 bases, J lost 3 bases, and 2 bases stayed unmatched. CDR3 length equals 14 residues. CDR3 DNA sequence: TGCGCCAGCAGGAGGACTAGCGGGACAGATACGCAGTATTTT. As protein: CASRRTSGTDTQYF.

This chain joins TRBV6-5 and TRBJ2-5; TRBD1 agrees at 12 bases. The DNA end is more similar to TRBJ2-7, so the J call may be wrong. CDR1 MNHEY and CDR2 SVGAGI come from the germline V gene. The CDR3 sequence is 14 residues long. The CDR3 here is CASSRGTGGLEQYF. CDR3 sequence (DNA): TGTGCCAGCAGCCGCGGGACAGGGGGCCTCGAGCAGTACTTC.

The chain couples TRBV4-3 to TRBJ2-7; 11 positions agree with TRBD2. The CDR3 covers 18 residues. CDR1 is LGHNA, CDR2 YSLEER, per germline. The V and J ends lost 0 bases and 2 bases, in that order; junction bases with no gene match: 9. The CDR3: CASSQDRRLAGLTYEQYF. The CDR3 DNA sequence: TGCGCCAGCAGCCAAGATCGGCGACTAGCGGGATTAACCTACGAGCAGTACTTC.

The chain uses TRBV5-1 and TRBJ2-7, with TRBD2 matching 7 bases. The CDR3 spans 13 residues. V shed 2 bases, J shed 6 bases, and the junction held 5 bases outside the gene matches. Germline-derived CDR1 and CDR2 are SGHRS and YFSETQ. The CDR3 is CASSFLTSSEQYF. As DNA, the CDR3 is TGCGCCAGCAGCTTTTTGACTAGCTCCGAGCAGTACTTC.

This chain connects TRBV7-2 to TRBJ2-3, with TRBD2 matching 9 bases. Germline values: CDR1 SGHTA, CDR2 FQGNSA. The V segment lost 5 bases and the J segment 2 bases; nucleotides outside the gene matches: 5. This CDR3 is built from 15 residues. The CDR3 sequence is CASSTLAGTTDTQYF. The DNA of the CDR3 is TGTGCCAGCAGCACCCTAGCGGGAACCACAGATACGCAGTATTTT. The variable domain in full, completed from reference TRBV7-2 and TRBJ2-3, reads GAGVSQSPSNKVTEKGKDVELRCDPISGHTALYWYRQSLGQGLEFLIYFQGNSAPDKSGLPSDRFSAERTGGSVSTLTIQRTQQEDSAVYLCASSTLAGTTDTQYFGPGTRLTVL.

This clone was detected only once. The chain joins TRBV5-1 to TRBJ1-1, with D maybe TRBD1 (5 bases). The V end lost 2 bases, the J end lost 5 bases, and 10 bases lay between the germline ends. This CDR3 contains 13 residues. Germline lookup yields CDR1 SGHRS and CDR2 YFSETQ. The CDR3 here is CASSFAGGTEAFF. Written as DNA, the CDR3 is TGCGCCAGCAGCTTCGCCGGGGGGACTGAAGCTTTCTTT.

This CDR3 is CASSYSLRLEREFF. CDR3 bases: TGTGCCAGCAGTTACTCCCTCCGACTCGAGCGTGAGTTCTTC. This rearrangement joins TRBV6-5 to TRBJ2-1; no reliable D call. Germline V gene data show CDR1 as MNHEY and CDR2 as SVGAGI. V was clipped by 0 bases and J by 14 bases, with 17 bases between them. The CDR3 consists of 14 residues.

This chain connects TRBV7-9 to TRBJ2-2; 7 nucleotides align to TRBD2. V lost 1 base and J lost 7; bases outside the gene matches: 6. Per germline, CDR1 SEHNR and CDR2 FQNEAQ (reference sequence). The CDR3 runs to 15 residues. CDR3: CASSLVRERIGELFF. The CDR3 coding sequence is TGTGCCAGCAGCTTAGTGCGGGAGCGCATCGGGGAGCTGTTTTTT.

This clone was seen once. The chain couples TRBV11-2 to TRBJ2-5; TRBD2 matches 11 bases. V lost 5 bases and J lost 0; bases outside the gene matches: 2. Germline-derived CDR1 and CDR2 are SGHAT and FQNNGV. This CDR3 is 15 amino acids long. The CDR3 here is CASSTGLADQETQYF. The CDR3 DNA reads TGTGCCAGCAGCACGGGACTAGCGGACCAAGAGACCCAGTACTTC.

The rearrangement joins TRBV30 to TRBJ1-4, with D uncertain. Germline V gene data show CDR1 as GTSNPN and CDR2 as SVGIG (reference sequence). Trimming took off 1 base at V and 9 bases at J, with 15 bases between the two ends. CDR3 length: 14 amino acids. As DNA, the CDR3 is TGTGCCTGGAGTGAAAAGATAGCCATACAAAAACTGTTTTTT. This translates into CAWSEKIAIQKLFF.

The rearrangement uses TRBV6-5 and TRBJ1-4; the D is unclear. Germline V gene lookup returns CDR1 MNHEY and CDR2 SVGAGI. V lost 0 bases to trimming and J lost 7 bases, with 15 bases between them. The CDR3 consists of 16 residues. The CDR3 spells CASSYSLGVQGEKLFF. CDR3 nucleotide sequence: TGTGCCAGCAGTTACTCCCTCGGGGTACAAGGTGAAAAACTGTTTTTT.

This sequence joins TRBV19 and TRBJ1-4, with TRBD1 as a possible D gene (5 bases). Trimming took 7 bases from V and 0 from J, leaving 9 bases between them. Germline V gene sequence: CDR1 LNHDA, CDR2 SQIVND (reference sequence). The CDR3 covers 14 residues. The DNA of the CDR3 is TGTGCCAGTATTGGAGGGGCAACTAATGAAAAACTGTTTTTT. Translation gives CASIGGATNEKLFF.

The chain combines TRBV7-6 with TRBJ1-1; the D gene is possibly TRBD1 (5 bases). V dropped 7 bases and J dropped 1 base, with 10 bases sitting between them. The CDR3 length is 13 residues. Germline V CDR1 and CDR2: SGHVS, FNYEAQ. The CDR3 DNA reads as TGTGCCAGCAACGCCGGACAGAACACTGAAGCTTTCTTT. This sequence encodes CASNAGQNTEAFF.

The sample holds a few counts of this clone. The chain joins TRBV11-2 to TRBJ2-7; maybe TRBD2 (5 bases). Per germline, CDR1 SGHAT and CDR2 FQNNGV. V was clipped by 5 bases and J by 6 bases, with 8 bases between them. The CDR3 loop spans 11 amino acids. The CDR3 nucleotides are TGTGCCAGCAGCATTACTAGCGAGCAGTACTTC. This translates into CASSITSEQYF.

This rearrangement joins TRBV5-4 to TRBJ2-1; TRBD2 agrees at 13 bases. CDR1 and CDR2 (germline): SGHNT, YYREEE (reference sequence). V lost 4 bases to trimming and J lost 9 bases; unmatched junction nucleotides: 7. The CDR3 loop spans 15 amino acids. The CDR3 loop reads CASSPGLAGTSEQFF. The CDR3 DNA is TGTGCCAGCAGCCCGGGACTAGCGGGAACAAGTGAGCAGTTCTTC.

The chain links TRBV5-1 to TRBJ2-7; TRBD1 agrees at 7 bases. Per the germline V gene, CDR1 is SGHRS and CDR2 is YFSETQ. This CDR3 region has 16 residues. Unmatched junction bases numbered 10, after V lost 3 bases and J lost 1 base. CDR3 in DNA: TGCGCCAGCAGCTCGGACCCCGGGACAGCTTCCTACGAGCAGTACTTC. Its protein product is CASSSDPGTASYEQYF.

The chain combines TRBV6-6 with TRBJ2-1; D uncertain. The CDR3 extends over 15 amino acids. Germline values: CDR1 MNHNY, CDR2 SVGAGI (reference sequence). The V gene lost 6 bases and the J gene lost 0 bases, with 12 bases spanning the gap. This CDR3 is CASRYTESSYNEQFF. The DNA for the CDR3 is TGTGCCAGCAGATACACAGAAAGCTCCTACAATGAGCAGTTCTTC.

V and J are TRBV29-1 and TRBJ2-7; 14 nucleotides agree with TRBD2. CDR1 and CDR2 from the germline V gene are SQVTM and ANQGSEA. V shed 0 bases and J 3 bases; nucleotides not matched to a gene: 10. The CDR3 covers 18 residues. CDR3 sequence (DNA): TGCAGCGTTGAAGACATTAAGGGGACTAGCGGGAGAGGCTACGAGCAGTACTTC. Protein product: CSVEDIKGTSGRGYEQYF.

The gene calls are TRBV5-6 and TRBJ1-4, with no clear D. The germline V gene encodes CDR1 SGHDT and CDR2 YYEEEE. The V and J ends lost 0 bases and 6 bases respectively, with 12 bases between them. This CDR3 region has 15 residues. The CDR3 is CASSLGRDADEKLFF. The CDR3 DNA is TGTGCCAGCAGCTTGGGGAGGGATGCGGATGAAAAACTGTTTTTT.

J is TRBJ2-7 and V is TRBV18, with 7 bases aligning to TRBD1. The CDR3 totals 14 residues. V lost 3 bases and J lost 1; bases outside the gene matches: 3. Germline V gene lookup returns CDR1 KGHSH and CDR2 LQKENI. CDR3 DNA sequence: TGTGCCAGCTCACCCCGACAGGGTTCCTACGAGCAGTACTTC. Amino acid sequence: CASSPRQGSYEQYF.

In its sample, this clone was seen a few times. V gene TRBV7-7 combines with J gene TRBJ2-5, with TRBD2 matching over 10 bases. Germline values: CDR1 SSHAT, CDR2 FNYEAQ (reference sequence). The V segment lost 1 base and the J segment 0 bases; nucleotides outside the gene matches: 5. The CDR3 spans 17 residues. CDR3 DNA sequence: TGTGCCAGCAGCTTAGGAGTAGCGGGAGGCAACCAAGAGACCCAGTACTTC. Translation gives CASSLGVAGGNQETQYF.

CDR3 coding DNA: TGTGCCAGCAAATCAGGAGAGAGGGACGAGCAGTACTTC. The encoded protein is CASKSGERDEQYF. This sequence joins TRBV2 and TRBJ2-7, with D possibly being TRBD2 (5 bases). Germline assignment: CDR1 SNHLY and CDR2 FYNNEI. V was clipped by 7 bases and J by 5 bases, with 15 bases between them. The CDR3 covers 13 residues.

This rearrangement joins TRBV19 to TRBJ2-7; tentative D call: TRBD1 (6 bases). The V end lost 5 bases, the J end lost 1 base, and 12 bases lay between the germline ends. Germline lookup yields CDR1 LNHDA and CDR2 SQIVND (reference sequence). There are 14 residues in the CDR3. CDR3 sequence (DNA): TGTGCCAGTAGTCCTGGACAGCATTCCTACGAGCAGTACTTC. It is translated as CASSPGQHSYEQYF.

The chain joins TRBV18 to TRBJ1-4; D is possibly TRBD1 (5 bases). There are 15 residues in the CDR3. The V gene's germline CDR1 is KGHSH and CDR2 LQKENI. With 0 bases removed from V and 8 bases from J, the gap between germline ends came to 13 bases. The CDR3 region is CASSPPGRVGEKLFF. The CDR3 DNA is TGTGCCAGCTCACCACCGGGCAGGGTTGGGGAAAAACTGTTTTTT.

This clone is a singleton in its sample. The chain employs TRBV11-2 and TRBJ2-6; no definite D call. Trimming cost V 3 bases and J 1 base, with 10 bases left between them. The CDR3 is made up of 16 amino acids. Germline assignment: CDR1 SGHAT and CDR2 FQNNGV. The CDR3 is CASSFGPVSGANVLTF. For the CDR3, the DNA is TGTGCCAGCAGCTTTGGGCCGGTGTCTGGGGCCAACGTCCTGACTTTC.